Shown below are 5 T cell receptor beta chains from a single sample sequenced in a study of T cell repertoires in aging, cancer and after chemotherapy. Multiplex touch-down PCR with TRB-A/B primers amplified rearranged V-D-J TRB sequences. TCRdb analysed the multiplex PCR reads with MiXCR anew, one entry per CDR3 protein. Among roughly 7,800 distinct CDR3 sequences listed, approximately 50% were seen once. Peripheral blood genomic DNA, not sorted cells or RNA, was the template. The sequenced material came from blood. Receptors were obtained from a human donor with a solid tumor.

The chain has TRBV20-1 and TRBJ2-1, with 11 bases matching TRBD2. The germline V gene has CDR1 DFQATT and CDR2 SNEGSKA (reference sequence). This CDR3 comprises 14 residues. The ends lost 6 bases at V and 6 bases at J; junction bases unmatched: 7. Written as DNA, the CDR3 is TGCAGTGCGGTACTAGCGGGAGTTCCCAATGAGCAGTTCTTC. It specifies CSAVLAGVPNEQFF.

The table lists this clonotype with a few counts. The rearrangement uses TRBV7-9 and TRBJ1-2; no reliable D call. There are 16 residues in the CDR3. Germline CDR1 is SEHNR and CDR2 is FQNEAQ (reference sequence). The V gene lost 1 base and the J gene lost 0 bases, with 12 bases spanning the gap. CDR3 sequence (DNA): TGTGCCAGCAGCTTAGTCGGCGGCCGTACTAACTATGGCTACACCTTC. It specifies CASSLVGGRTNYGYTF.

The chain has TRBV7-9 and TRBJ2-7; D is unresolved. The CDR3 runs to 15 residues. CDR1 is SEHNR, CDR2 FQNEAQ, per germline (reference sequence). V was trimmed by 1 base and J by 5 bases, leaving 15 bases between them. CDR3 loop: CASSLVVGQKHEQYF. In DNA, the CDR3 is TGTGCCAGCAGCTTAGTAGTGGGCCAGAAGCACGAGCAGTACTTC. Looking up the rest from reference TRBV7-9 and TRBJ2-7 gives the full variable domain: DTGVSQNPRHKITKRGQNVTFRCDPISEHNRLYWYRQTLGQGPEFLTYFQNEAQLEKSRLLSDRFSAERPKGSFSTLEIQRTEQGDSAMYLCASSLVVGQKHEQYFGPGTRLTVT.

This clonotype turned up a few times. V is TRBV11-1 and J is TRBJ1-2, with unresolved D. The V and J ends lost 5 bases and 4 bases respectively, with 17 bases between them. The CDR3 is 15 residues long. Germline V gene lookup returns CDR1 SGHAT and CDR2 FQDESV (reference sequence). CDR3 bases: TGTGCCAGCAGCGGTACTGGGTCCTCGGGCTATGGCTACACCTTC. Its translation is CASSGTGSSGYGYTF.

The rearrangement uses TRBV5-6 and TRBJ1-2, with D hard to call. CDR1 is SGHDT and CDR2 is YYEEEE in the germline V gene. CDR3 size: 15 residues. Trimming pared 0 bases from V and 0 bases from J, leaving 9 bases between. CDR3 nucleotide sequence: TGTGCCAGCAGCTTGGTCGTTACAGCTAACTATGGCTACACCTTC. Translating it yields CASSLVVTANYGYTF.